The clone carrying this TCR beta chain was recorded only once. Antigen: not known. This sample was included in a study of radiation and T cells in renal cell carcinoma. The repertoire was sequenced with immunoSEQ multiplex PCR; TCRdb's copy has only in-frame clones and lacks some. Of some 75,000 clones listed, 82% are singletons. Specified time point: blood 2 weeks post-SBRT. As for treatment: 15 Gy SBRT to primary tumor, nephrectomy 4 weeks later. Blood was sampled at baseline, 2 weeks and 4 weeks after SBRT. The tumor was a clear cell renal cell carcinoma. Findings of the study overall: Pretreatment tumor biopsies were lacking, so baseline clonotypes are unknown. Top tumor clonotypes rose in blood 2 weeks post-radiation, then contracted.

The germline gives CDR1 SGHKS, CDR2 YYEKEE (reference sequence). V gave up 2 bases and J gave up 2 bases; unmatched junction bases: 10. This CDR3 has 17 amino acids. The specimen comprised blood, sampled from a patient whose treatment included radiotherapy and nephrectomy. The chain has TRBV5-5 and TRBJ1-1; 9 bases match TRBD1. This TCR was recovered from a man aged 55 to 69 with renal cell carcinoma. The CDR3 spells CASSFLHRGRVNTEAFF. The DNA of the CDR3 is TGTGCCAGCAGCTTTTTGCACAGGGGGCGGGTAAACACTGAAGCTTTCTTT. Using reference TRBV5-5 and TRBJ1-1 for the parts outside the CDR3, the full variable domain is DAGVTQSPTHLIKTRGQQVTLRCSPISGHKSVSWYQQVLGQGPQFIFQYYEKEERGRGNFPDRFSARQFPNYSSELNVNALLLGDSALYLCASSFLHRGRVNTEAFFGQGTRLTVV.